This is a list of T cell receptor beta chains from one sample in a study of OX40 agonist ivuxolimab in advanced cancers. Clones were read by immunoSEQ multiplex PCR, and TCRdb kept only the in-frame ones, dropping some. This table holds about 100,000 clones, under 90% found once. Sequenced material: CD4+ or CD8+ T cells sorted from blood, taken in a trial of the OX40 agonist ivuxolimab. The receptor set was obtained from an adult with an advanced solid tumor such as melanoma, head and neck, liver or kidney cancer. CDR3s include the opening cysteine and the closing phenylalanine or tryptophan. The D gene is left open where the match is weak. Clone size appears in some rows only: once, few, many, or a class for an expanded clone.

d_call,j_call,clone_size,v_call,cdr3_nt,cdr3_aa
NA,TRBJ1-1,NA,TRBV5-6,TGTGCCAGCATCCTCCAGGGCTCCCCTAACACTGAAGCTTTCTTT,CASILQGSPNTEAFF
NA,TRBJ1-5,NA,TRBV7-9,TGTGCCAGCAGTGACGGACTTCCTAATCAGCCCCAGCATTTT,CASSDGLPNQPQHF
NA,TRBJ2-7,NA,TRBV28,TGTGCCAGCAGTCTCCCGCCGACAGAATGGAAGCAGTACTTC,CASSLPPTEWKQYF
NA,TRBJ2-7,NA,TRBV6-1,TGTGCCAGCAAAGAGGGTCAGGCCACCTACGAGCAGTACTTC,CASKEGQATYEQYF
TRBD1,TRBJ2-7,few,TRBV19,TGTGCCAGTAGTATCCGGGACAGGCTCTACGAGCAGTACTTC,CASSIRDRLYEQYF
NA,TRBJ2-1,NA,TRBV5-1,TGCGCCAGCAGCGCCGGGACCGAGCAGTTCTTC,CASSAGTEQFF
TRBD1,TRBJ2-7,NA,TRBV7-3,TGTGCCAGCAGCCAGAAGGACAGGGGGAAATCCTACGAGCAGTACTTC,CASSQKDRGKSYEQYF
TRBD2,TRBJ2-5,NA,TRBV9,TGTGCCAGCAGCGTAAGCATTAGCGGGGGCCCAGAGACCCAGTACTTC,CASSVSISGGPETQYF
NA,TRBJ2-6,NA,TRBV7-8,TGTGCCAGCAGCTCCGGGAGCTCTGGGGCCAACGTCCTGACTTTC,CASSSGSSGANVLTF
NA,TRBJ1-2,NA,TRBV6-1,TGTGCCAGCAGTGACCGTCTGCCCCTAGGCCGACAGTCGGCCTATGGCTACACCTTC,CASSDRLPLGRQSAYGYTF
NA,TRBJ1-4,NA,TRBV4-2,TGTGCCAGCAGCCAAGGTCCCCAGGACCCGCTGGCTTCTCGGAATGAAAAACTGTTTTTT,CASSQGPQDPLASRNEKLFF
NA,TRBJ2-5,few,TRBV5-1,TGCGCCAGCAGCGGGGGCCCCCAAGAGACCCAGTACTTC,CASSGGPQETQYF
TRBD1,TRBJ2-7,NA,TRBV5-6,TGTGCCAGCAGAACCGTGGGACAGGGGGCTCGAGAGCAGTACTTC,CASRTVGQGAREQYF
NA,TRBJ1-5,few,TRBV27,TGTGCCAGCAGTTTATACCGGGGCCTCAATCAGCCCCAGCATTTT,CASSLYRGLNQPQHF
NA,TRBJ1-1,NA,TRBV19,TGTGCCAGTAGTAATTACGGGAACACTGAAGCTTTCTTT,CASSNYGNTEAFF
NA,TRBJ1-1,NA,TRBV14,TGTGCCAGCAGCCAAGATAAAGGGAGAATTAGAACAACTGAAGCTTTCTTT,CASSQDKGRIRTTEAFF
NA,TRBJ2-1,NA,TRBV11-2,TGTGCCAGCAGCTTAGACATTTTAAGGTACAATGAGCAGTTCTTC,CASSLDILRYNEQFF
NA,TRBJ2-2,NA,TRBV30,TGTGCCTGGAGTGTAACACTAGAAACCGGGGAGCTGTTTTTT,CAWSVTLETGELFF
TRBD1,TRBJ2-7,NA,TRBV9,TGTGCCAGCAGCAATTCAGGGGGAGTTGAGCAGTACTTC,CASSNSGGVEQYF
TRBD1,TRBJ1-5,NA,TRBV19,TGTGCCAGTAGTATAGGACAGGGGCGGTCTCAGCCCCAGCATTTT,CASSIGQGRSQPQHF
NA,TRBJ2-3,NA,TRBV9,TGTGCCAGCAGCGTATCCGGCCACAGGGATCCCACAGATACGCAGTATTTT,CASSVSGHRDPTDTQYF
TRBD1,TRBJ1-1,NA,TRBV12-5,TGTGCTAGTGGTTTGAACCGAGGAGGGACAGGGGGTTCCGCTGAAGCTTTCTTT,CASGLNRGGTGGSAEAFF
NA,TRBJ1-2,few,TRBV25-1,TGTGCCAGCAGACTTACAGGGCATGGCTACACCTTC,CASRLTGHGYTF
NA,TRBJ1-3,NA,TRBV19,TGTGCCAGTACGACAGGACAACTCTCTGGAAACACCATATATTTT,CASTTGQLSGNTIYF
NA,TRBJ2-7,NA,TRBV6-5,TGTGCCAGCAGTCGACGGACCTACGAGCAGTACTTC,CASSRRTYEQYF
NA,TRBJ2-3,few,TRBV6-5,TGTGCCAGCAGTCCTCGTCTCACAGATACGCAGTATTTT,CASSPRLTDTQYF
TRBD1,TRBJ2-1,few,TRBV9,TGTGCCAGCAGCGTAGGGGGGTGGGACAGGCTTTACAATGAGCAGTTCTTC,CASSVGGWDRLYNEQFF
NA,TRBJ2-2,few,TRBV30,TGTGCCTGGAGTGCCCGATCGACCGGGGAGCTGTTTTTT,CAWSARSTGELFF
NA,TRBJ2-2,NA,TRBV19,TGTGCCAGTAGTTCCCTCGAAGGGAGGAACACCGGGGAGCTGTTTTTT,CASSSLEGRNTGELFF
NA,TRBJ2-1,NA,TRBV9,TGTGCCAGCAGCCCCGGGGACCCCCGTTACAATGAGCAGTTCTTC,CASSPGDPRYNEQFF
NA,TRBJ2-6,NA,TRBV4-1,TGCGCCAGCAGCCAAGAAGCCGGCGGTACGTTCTCTGGGGCCAACGTCCTGACTTTC,CASSQEAGGTFSGANVLTF
NA,TRBJ1-6,NA,TRBV11-2,TGTGCCAGCAGCTTAGATGGGAATTCACCCCTCCACTTT,CASSLDGNSPLHF
NA,TRBJ1-2,NA,TRBV6-6,TGTGCCAGCGGACCTGGCACAGGAAGAGGCTACACCTTC,CASGPGTGRGYTF
NA,TRBJ1-2,NA,TRBV6-1,TGTGCCAGCAGTGGGTCCCGGGACATGGGCTATGGCTACACCTTC,CASSGSRDMGYGYTF
NA,TRBJ1-5,NA,TRBV6-5,TGTGCCAGCAGTTACTCGTCCGGGACTGAGGCGCCCCAGCATTTT,CASSYSSGTEAPQHF